This is a list of T cell receptor beta chains from one sample in a study of blood T cell repertoires in COVID-19. The assay was immunoSEQ multiplex PCR, and TCRdb's table has in-frame clones only and misses some. The sample lists hundreds of thousands of clones, about 90% occurring once. The material sequenced was peripheral blood. These receptors all stem from a woman between 18 and 29 years old with acute or convalescent COVID-19. CDR3s include the opening cysteine and the closing phenylalanine or tryptophan. The D gene is left open where the match is weak. Part of the rows lack a size; the others show once, few, many or a class for expanded clones.

j_gene	v_gene	abundance	d_gene	CDR3nt	CDR3aa
TRBJ1-2	TRBV6-5	once	-	TGTGCCAGCAGTTACTCCGGCACAGGGATTGGCGGCTACACCTTC	CASSYSGTGIGGYTF
TRBJ1-5	TRBV4-2	-	-	TGTGCCAGCAGCCAAGAGGACAGAGGCGATCAGCCCCAGCATTTT	CASSQEDRGDQPQHF
TRBJ2-3	TRBV5-1	-	-	TGCGCCAGCAGCTTGGGAGGGGGAGTAGGCACAGATACGCAGTATTTT	CASSLGGGVGTDTQYF
TRBJ1-2	TRBV19	-	-	TGTGCCAGTAGTAGGAGTTTAGCGGGGACGGTTGGCTACACCTTC	CASSRSLAGTVGYTF
TRBJ1-6	TRBV6-2/TRBV6-3	once	TRBD1	TGTGCCAGCAGTCTCAGGGGGATACGGCTCCCCTATAATTCACCCCTCCACTTT	CASSLRGIRLPYNSPLHF
TRBJ2-1	TRBV5-4	-	TRBD2	TGTGCCAGCAGCTTGAGAGCGGGGGGGCTTGATGAGCAGTTCTTC	CASSLRAGGLDEQFF
TRBJ2-3	TRBV7-6	-	TRBD1	TGTGCCAGCAGCCTGGGACAGCCCCCGACAGATACGCAGTATTTT	CASSLGQPPTDTQYF
TRBJ1-4	TRBV30	-	-	TGTGCCTGGAGTGTAGGGGGTGATAATGAAAAACTGTTTTTT	CAWSVGGDNEKLFF
TRBJ2-7	TRBV7-2	-	TRBD1	TGTGCCAGCAGCTTAGGACAGGGCAGTCTTTACGAGCAGTACTTC	CASSLGQGSLYEQYF
TRBJ1-1	TRBV30	-	-	TGTGCCTGGAGTGGAAATAGTAACACTGAAGCTTTCTTT	CAWSGNSNTEAFF
TRBJ1-6	TRBV19	-	TRBD1	TGTGCCAGTCAACGGGCCGGGACAGGGAGGTCACCCCTCCACTTT	CASQRAGTGRSPLHF
TRBJ2-1	TRBV24-1	-	TRBD2	TGTGCCACCAGTGATACCGGGACTAGGCCACGCAATGAGCAGTTCTTC	CATSDTGTRPRNEQFF
TRBJ2-1	TRBV7-3	-	TRBD2	TGTGCCAGCAGCTTATCCGTTAGCGGGGGGCCTCCTAGCTCCTACAATGAGCAGTTCTTC	CASSLSVSGGPPSSYNEQFF
TRBJ2-3	TRBV9	-	-	TGTGCCAGCAGCCCCCAACATCAGGGTACAGATACGCAGTATTTT	CASSPQHQGTDTQYF
TRBJ1-1	TRBV3-1/TRBV3-2	-	-	TGTGCCAGCAGCCGCGGCGCTGAAGCTTTCTTT	CASSRGAEAFF
TRBJ1-2	TRBV6-5	few	-	TGTGCCAGCCGGACAGTCAACTATGGCTACACCTTC	CASRTVNYGYTF
TRBJ1-1	TRBV5-4	-	-	TGTGCCAGCAGCTTGGGACAGGTTAACACTGAAGCTTTCTTT	CASSLGQVNTEAFF
TRBJ2-7	TRBV10-3	-	-	TGTGCCATCAGAAAAGATCAGGGTCAGTTTTGGTACGAGCAGTACTTC	CAIRKDQGQFWYEQYF
TRBJ2-7	TRBV6-6	-	TRBD2	TGTGCCAGCAGCTACCACCCCAGCGGGGACTACGAGCAGTACTTC	CASSYHPSGDYEQYF
TRBJ2-7	TRBV7-8	-	-	TGTGCCAGCAGCTTAGCGGGTGCGGCAAAAGGCTACGAGCAGTACTTC	CASSLAGAAKGYEQYF
TRBJ1-1	TRBV21-1	-	-	TGTGCCAGCAGCTCGCCAGGGGGCGGAATGAACACTGAAGCTTTCTTT	CASSSPGGGMNTEAFF
TRBJ1-3	TRBV3-1/TRBV3-2	-	-	TGTGCCAGCAGCCAAGGCGGCACTGGAAACACCATATATTTT	CASSQGGTGNTIYF
TRBJ2-2	TRBV4-3	few	TRBD2	TGCGCCAGCAGCCAGGCCGACTCGGGGGGGCTTTCACTCGGGGAGCTGTTTTTT	CASSQADSGGLSLGELFF
TRBJ2-7	TRBV7-2	-	-	TGTGCCAGCAGCTTATTTCACAAAGCCTACGAGCAGTACTTC	CASSLFHKAYEQYF
TRBJ2-3	TRBV5-6	-	TRBD1	TGTGCCAGCAGCTTGGAGAGCGGCGGACAGGTACTTAGCACAGATACGCAGTATTTT	CASSLESGGQVLSTDTQYF
TRBJ1-5	TRBV19	-	-	TGTGCCAGTAGTACAGGGTTCGTGAGCAATCAGCCCCAGCATTTT	CASSTGFVSNQPQHF
TRBJ2-6	TRBV30	-	-	TGTGCCTCCCAGCCGGGACTGACAGAAAACGTCCTGACTTTC	CASQPGLTENVLTF
TRBJ1-1	TRBV2	-	-	TGTGCCAGCAGGCGGAGTACAACAATGAACACTGAAGCTTTCTTT	CASRRSTTMNTEAFF
TRBJ2-3	TRBV27	-	-	TGTGCCAGCAGGGAGGACCCTCATACGCAGTATTTT	CASREDPHTQYF
TRBJ1-2	TRBV30	-	-	TGTGCCTGGAGTATGGAGAGCTATGGCTACACCTTC	CAWSMESYGYTF
TRBJ1-2	TRBV4-2	-	TRBD1	TGTGCCAGCGGTTGGACAGGGGAGAACTATGGCTACACCTTC	CASGWTGENYGYTF
TRBJ2-7	TRBV10-1	-	-	TGCGCCAGCAAAAACCGGGGTACCTACGAGCAGTACTTC	CASKNRGTYEQYF
TRBJ2-1	TRBV7-9	-	TRBD1	TGTGCCAGCAGCTTGGGGACAGGGGACCGGGCATCGTTCTTC	CASSLGTGDRASFF
TRBJ2-2	TRBV19	-	-	TGTGCCACGGGACAGAACACCGGGGAGCTGTTTTTT	CATGQNTGELFF
TRBJ2-1	TRBV7-2	-	TRBD2	TGTGCCAGCAGCTTAACCGGGACTAGCGGTAGCAATGAGCAGTTCTTC	CASSLTGTSGSNEQFF
TRBJ2-5	TRBV9	-	TRBD1	TGTGCCAGCAGCTCCTCGGGACAGGGCCGGGCAGGAGAGACCCAGTACTTC	CASSSSGQGRAGETQYF
TRBJ2-7	TRBV19	few	TRBD2	TGTGCCAGTAGTATTAAGAGCGGGGGTTGGAACGAGCAGTACTTC	CASSIKSGGWNEQYF
TRBJ2-1	TRBV4-3	-	TRBD1	TGCGCCAGCAGCCTCACACCGGGACAGGGTGTCGGTGAGCAGTTCTTC	CASSLTPGQGVGEQFF
TRBJ1-2	TRBV18	-	-	TGTGCCAGCTCACCACCTTCTCCGCGGGGCTACACCTTC	CASSPPSPRGYTF
TRBJ1-1	TRBV14	once	-	TGTGCCAGCAGCCGATTCGTAGACAGGCTGAACACTGAAGCTTTCTTT	CASSRFVDRLNTEAFF
TRBJ1-5	TRBV30	-	-	TGTGCCTGGAGTGGCACTAGTAGCAATCAGCCCCAGCATTTT	CAWSGTSSNQPQHF
TRBJ2-7	TRBV5-1	-	-	TGCGCCAGCAGGCCAGGGGCCCCCACCGGCGAGCAGTACTTC	CASRPGAPTGEQYF
TRBJ2-7	TRBV4-1	few	TRBD1	TGCGCCAGCAGCCAACTGACAGGGGGCCCTTACGAGCAGTACTTC	CASSQLTGGPYEQYF
TRBJ2-7	TRBV11-3	-	-	TGTGCCAGCAGCTTAGAGGGGCAATTGAACGAGCAGTACTTC	CASSLEGQLNEQYF
TRBJ1-3	TRBV5-1	once	-	TGCGCCAGCAGCTTGGCAGGAGGGGAAGCTGGAAACACCATATATTTT	CASSLAGGEAGNTIYF
TRBJ2-7	TRBV4-1	once	-	TGCGCCAGCAGCCAAGGGGCAGGTTACGAGCAGTACTTC	CASSQGAGYEQYF
TRBJ2-7	TRBV7-9	-	TRBD1	TGTGCCAGCAGCAGTACAGGGGTCGCATACGAGCAGTACTTC	CASSSTGVAYEQYF
TRBJ2-1	TRBV7-2	-	-	TGTGCCAGCAGCTCACCTGAGGAGGGGGAGCAGTTCTTC	CASSSPEEGEQFF
TRBJ2-7	TRBV7-2	-	-	TGTGCCAGCAGCTCCCGGAGCATCTACGAGCAGTACTTC	CASSSRSIYEQYF
TRBJ2-3	TRBV10-3	-	-	TGTGCCATCGGATTACAGGAAGATACGCAGTATTTT	CAIGLQEDTQYF
TRBJ1-2	TRBV9	-	-	TGTGCCAGCAGCGTAGAGCCGTCTAACTATGGCTACACCTTC	CASSVEPSNYGYTF
TRBJ1-5	TRBV3-1/TRBV3-2	-	-	TGTGCCAGCATCTACCGGGAGCCAAAGGATACCATCTCGTATAGCAATCAGCCCCAGCATTTT	CASIYREPKDTISYSNQPQHF
TRBJ2-5	TRBV14	-	TRBD1	TGTGCCAGCAGCCAAACGGGACAGATACAAGAGACCCAGTACTTC	CASSQTGQIQETQYF
TRBJ1-5	TRBV4-2	-	TRBD1	TGTGCCAGCAGCCAAGCGGACAGGGGGGATCAGCCCCAGCATTTT	CASSQADRGDQPQHF
TRBJ2-1	TRBV9	-	TRBD2	TGTGCCAGCAGCGTAGTTGCTAGCGGGGACAATGAGCAGTTCTTC	CASSVVASGDNEQFF